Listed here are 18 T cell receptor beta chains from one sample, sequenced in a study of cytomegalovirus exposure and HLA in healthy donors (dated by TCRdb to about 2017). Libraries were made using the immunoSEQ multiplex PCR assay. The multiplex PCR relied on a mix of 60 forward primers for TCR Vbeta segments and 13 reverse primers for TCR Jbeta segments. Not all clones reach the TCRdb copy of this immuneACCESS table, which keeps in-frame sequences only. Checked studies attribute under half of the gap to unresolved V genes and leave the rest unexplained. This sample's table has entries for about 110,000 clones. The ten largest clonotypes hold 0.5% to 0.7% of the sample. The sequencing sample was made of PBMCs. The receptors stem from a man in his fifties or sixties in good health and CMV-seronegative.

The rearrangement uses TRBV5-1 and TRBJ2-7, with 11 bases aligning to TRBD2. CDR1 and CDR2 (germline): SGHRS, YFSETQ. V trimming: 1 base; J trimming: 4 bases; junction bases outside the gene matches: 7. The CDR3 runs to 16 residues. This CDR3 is CASSLLATSGTYEQYF. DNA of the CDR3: TGCGCCAGCAGCTTGTTGGCGACTAGCGGGACTTACGAGCAGTACTTC.

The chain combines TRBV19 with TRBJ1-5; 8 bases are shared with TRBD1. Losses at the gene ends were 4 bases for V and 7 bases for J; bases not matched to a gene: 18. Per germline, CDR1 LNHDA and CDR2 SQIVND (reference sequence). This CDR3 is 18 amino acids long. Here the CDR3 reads CASSKGQGARIGKQPQHF. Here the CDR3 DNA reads TGTGCCAGTAGTAAAGGGCAGGGGGCGCGGATCGGGAAGCAGCCCCAGCATTTT.

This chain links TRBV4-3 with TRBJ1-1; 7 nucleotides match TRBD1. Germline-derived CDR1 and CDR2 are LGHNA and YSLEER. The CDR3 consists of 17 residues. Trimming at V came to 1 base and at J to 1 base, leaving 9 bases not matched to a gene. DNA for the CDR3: TGCGCCAGCAGCCAAGCCCCCCCGGGACAGAGGAACACTGAAGCTTTCTTT. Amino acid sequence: CASSQAPPGQRNTEAFF.

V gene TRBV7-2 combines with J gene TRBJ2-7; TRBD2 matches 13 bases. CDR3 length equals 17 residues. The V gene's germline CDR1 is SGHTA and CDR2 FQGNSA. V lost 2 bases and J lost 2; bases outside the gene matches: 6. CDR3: CASSLTSGGAGAYEQYF. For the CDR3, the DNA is TGTGCCAGCAGCTTAACTAGCGGGGGGGCCGGCGCCTACGAGCAGTACTTC.

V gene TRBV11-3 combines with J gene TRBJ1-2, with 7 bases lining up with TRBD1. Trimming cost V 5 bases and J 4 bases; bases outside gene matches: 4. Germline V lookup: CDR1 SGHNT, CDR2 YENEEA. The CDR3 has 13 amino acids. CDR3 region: CASSQTGRYGYTF. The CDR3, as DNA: TGTGCCAGCAGCCAGACAGGGCGCTATGGCTACACCTTC.

The DNA of the CDR3 is TGTGCCAGTAGTTCAGGGGAGATTAACTACGAGCAGTACTTC. Translation: CASSSGEINYEQYF. The chain couples TRBV19 to TRBJ2-7, with D tentatively TRBD1 (6 bases). CDR3 length: 14 residues. V was clipped by 5 bases and J by 3 bases, with 14 bases between them. Per germline, CDR1 LNHDA and CDR2 SQIVND (reference sequence).

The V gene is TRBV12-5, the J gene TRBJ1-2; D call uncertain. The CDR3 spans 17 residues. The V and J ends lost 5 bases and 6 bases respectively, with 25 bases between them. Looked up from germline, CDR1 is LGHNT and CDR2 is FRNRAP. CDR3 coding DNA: TGTGCTAGTGGTCGCGCACAGCAGAGAACGTCCTCGGATGGCTACACCTTC. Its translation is CASGRAQQRTSSDGYTF.

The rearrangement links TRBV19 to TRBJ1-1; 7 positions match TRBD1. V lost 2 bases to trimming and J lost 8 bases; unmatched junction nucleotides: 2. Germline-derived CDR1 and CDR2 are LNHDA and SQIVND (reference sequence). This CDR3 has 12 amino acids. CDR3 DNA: TGTGCCAGTAGTATACGAGGGGGCGAAGCTTTCTTT. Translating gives CASSIRGGEAFF.

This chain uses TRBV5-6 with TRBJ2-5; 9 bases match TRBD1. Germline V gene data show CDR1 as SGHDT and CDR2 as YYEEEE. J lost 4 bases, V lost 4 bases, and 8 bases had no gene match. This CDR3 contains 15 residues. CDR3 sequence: CASSRGQGGAETQYF. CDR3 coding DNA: TGTGCCAGCAGCAGGGGACAGGGAGGAGCAGAGACCCAGTACTTC.

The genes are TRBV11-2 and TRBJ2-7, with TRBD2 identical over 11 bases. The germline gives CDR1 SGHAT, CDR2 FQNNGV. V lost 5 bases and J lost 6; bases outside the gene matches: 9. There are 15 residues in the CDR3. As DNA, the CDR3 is TGTGCCAGCAGCCCCATTATAGCGGGAGGGCCCGAGCAGTACTTC. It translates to CASSPIIAGGPEQYF.

CDR3 coding DNA: TGTGCCAGCAGGCCAGCGGGTTCACCCCTCCACTTT. Translated, it gives CASRPAGSPLHF. The chain couples TRBV27 to TRBJ1-6; D unresolved. CDR1 and CDR2 from the germline V gene are MNHEY and SMNVEV (reference sequence). V gave up 6 bases and J gave up 9 bases, with 9 bases separating them. CDR3 size: 12 residues.

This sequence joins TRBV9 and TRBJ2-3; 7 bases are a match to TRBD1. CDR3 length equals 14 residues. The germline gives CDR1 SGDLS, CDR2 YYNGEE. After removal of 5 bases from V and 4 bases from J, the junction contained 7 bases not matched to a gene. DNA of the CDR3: TGTGCCAGCAGTTGGGGGCAGGGGGCAGATACGCAGTATTTT. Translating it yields CASSWGQGADTQYF.

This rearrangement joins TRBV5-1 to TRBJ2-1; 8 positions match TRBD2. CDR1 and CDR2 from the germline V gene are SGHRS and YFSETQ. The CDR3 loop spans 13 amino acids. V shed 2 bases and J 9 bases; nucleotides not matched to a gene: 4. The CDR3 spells CASSLSAGGEQFF. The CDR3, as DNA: TGCGCCAGCAGCTTAAGCGCGGGGGGTGAGCAGTTCTTC.

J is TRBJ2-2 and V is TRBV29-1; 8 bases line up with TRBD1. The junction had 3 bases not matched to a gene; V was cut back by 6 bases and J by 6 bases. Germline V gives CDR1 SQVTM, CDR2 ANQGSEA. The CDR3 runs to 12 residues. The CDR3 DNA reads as TGCAGCGTCGGACAGGGTTCCGGGGAGCTGTTTTTT. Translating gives CSVGQGSGELFF.

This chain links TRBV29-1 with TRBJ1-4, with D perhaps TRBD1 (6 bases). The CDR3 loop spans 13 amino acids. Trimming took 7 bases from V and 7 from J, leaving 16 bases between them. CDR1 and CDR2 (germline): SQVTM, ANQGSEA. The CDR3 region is CSAGIQGGEKLFF. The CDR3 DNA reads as TGCAGCGCAGGAATACAGGGCGGTGAAAAACTGTTTTTT.

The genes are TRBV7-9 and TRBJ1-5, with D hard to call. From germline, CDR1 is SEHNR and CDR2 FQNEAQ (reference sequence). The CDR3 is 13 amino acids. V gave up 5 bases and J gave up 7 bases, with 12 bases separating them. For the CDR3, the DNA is TGTGCCAGCAGCCCTACAGAATACCAGCCCCAGCATTTT. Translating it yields CASSPTEYQPQHF. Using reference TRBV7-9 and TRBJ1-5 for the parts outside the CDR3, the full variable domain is DTGVSQNPRHKITKRGQNVTFRCDPISEHNRLYWYRQTLGQGPEFLTYFQNEAQLEKSRLLSDRFSAERPKGSFSTLEIQRTEQGDSAMYLCASSPTEYQPQHFGDGTRLSIL.

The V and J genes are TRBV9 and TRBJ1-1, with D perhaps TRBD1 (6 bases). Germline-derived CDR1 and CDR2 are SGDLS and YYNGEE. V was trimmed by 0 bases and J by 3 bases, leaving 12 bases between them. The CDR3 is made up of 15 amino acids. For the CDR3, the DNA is TGTGCCAGCAGCGTAGGAGCGGACAGTTACACTGAAGCTTTCTTT. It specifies CASSVGADSYTEAFF.

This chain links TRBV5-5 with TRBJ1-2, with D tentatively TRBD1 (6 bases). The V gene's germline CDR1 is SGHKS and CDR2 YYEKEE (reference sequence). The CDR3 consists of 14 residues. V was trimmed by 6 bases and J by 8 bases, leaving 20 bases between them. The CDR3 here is CASTLGGRGDGYTF. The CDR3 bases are TGTGCCAGCACCTTAGGCGGCAGGGGTGACGGCTACACCTTC.